The sequence of this T cell receptor (beta chain) was determined in a study of T-cell reconstitution after alpha-beta-depleted transplantation in children. Ten or more counts support this clonotype. A TCRbeta library incorporating unique molecular identifiers was prepared. TCRdb reprocessed the PCR reads with MiXCR, giving one entry per CDR3 protein. Of approximately 630,000 distinct CDR3 sequences in the sample, 13% are singletons; the top ten hold 0.79%. The sequencing here drew on PBMCs, taken before TCRalphabeta/CD19-depleted stem cell transplant. The sequence derives from a girl aged 2 to 9 with congenital amegakaryocytic thrombocytopenia, due to receive a stem cell transplant.

The CDR3 is CSAKTGTGPDEQFF. The DNA of the CDR3 is TGCAGTGCTAAAACCGGGACAGGGCCGGATGAGCAGTTCTTC. The chain has TRBV20-1 and TRBJ2-1; 9 nucleotides align to TRBD1. V shed 4 bases, J shed 8 bases, and the junction held 9 bases outside the gene matches. Per germline, CDR1 DFQATT and CDR2 SNEGSKA (reference sequence). CDR3 length: 14 amino acids.